This TCR beta chain was recorded in a study of beta chain features in type 1 diabetes. Study-wide findings and caveats: Type 1 diabetes patients showed a moderate but significant shortening of TCRB CDR3s in all four CD4+ subsets.

This CDR3 region has 13 residues. Looked up from germline, CDR1 is LNHDA and CDR2 is SQIVND (reference sequence). V lost 7 bases and J lost 1, with 10 bases in between. This clone was counted between two and nine times. Its specificity is not known. Every bit of the isolated RNA underwent reverse transcription, so sequencing read expressed TCRB transcripts. The assay was immunoSEQ multiplex PCR, and TCRdb's table has in-frame clones only and misses some. The sample has some 270,000 clones; less than 15% are singletons. Sequenced sample: naive CD4+ T cells from blood. This chain links TRBV19 with TRBJ1-1; no definite D call. The TCR was taken from a woman in her thirties or forties in good health. The chain's CDR3 is CASTITWNTEAFF. The CDR3 DNA follows: TGTGCCAGTACCATTACATGGAACACTGAAGCTTTCTTT.